This TCR beta chain was recorded in a study of blood T cell repertoires in COVID-19. Turning to the study itself: T cells, B-cell-depleted T cells, or PBMCs provided the cDNA or gDNA that served as material.

Using immunoSEQ multiplex PCR, the repertoire was profiled, and TCRdb retains in-frame clones only, with some absent. The table has about 500,000 clones, roughly 90% seen once. Germline-derived CDR1 and CDR2 are SGHAT and FQNNGV. This CDR3 has 13 residues. Trimming cost V 8 bases and J 5 bases; bases outside gene matches: 1. Donors in Cohort 3 counted as recovered after two negative PCRs, clearance, or symptom resolution. The chain is built from TRBV11-2 and TRBJ2-2, with TRBD1 identical over 11 bases. The clonotype comes from a woman aged 18-29 years who had recovered from COVID-19. Input material: PBMCs or T cells enriched from blood (not recorded which). The CDR3, as DNA: TGTGCCAGCGGACAGGGGGCTACCGGGGAGCTGTTTTTT. This sequence encodes CASGQGATGELFF.